Reported below is one TCR beta chain. Its antigen is unknown. The same CDR3 can be traced to other DNA sequences in this sample. The sample is drawn from a study of brain metastases from non-small cell lung cancer. The study's findings and limits: Compared with their matched primary tumors, approximately 64% of brain metastases showed expanded T-cell clones.

The method was immunoSEQ multiplex PCR; TCRdb's version includes in-frame clones alone and lacks a portion of them. Here the sample spans just over 750 clones, 80% to 90% being singletons. CDR1 MNHEY and CDR2 SVGAGI come from the germline V gene. Trimming shortened V by 8 bases and J by 6 bases, and 8 bases separated the two germline ends. This CDR3 comprises 11 residues. The TCR was taken from a donor over 35 with non-small cell lung cancer. V usage is TRBV6-5 and J usage is TRBJ1-5; TRBD1 might be the D (6 bases). The sequenced sample consisted of tissue from a brain metastasis. CDR3 coding DNA: TGTGCCAGCCGAGGGGGTCAGCCCCAGCATTTT. Translation gives CASRGGQPQHF.